The text below deals with one T cell receptor (beta chain). Its antigen remains unidentified. Authors' data handling: As immunoSEQ supplied junction-only sequences (without quality scores), filtering differed. Clones were read by immunoSEQ multiplex PCR, and TCRdb kept only the in-frame ones, dropping some. Clone size and V and J calls were adopted from that table, with D and trimming inferred from the DNA. The sample shows about 2.4 million clones, roughly 93% of them seen only once. This sample was taken from a study of shared clonotypes between healthy human individuals. As for the study in general: Aged 18 to 49, the donors were a couple of women and a few men. Study results and caveats: Since donors were few, the genetic and exposure-history diversity represented was limited. In this cohort, only blood was sampled, and tissue repertoires likely differ.

Germline CDR1 is MDHEN and CDR2 is SYDVKM. The CDR3 is 13 residues long. Between the trimmed V and J ends, which lost 7 bases and 5 bases, there was a span of 15 bases. The chain joins TRBV28 to TRBJ2-7; D call uncertain. The clonotype comes from a young man in good health. Some clones in this sample may be carry-over from other donors' samples. Sequenced sample: naive CD4+ T cells from PBMCs. The subset: CD45RA+ positively selected. CDR3 DNA: TGTGCCAGCACGCGACCACCGTCCCACGAGCAGTACTTC. Encoded protein: CASTRPPSHEQYF.